These 9 T cell receptor beta chains came from one sample sequenced in a study of cytomegalovirus exposure and HLA in healthy donors (dated by TCRdb to the late 2010s). Libraries were constructed by the immunoSEQ multiplex PCR assay. For the multiplex PCR, a mixture combining 60 forward primers for TCR Vbeta segments and 13 reverse primers for TCR Jbeta segments was used. This is the immuneACCESS table as TCRdb keeps it, with only in-frame sequences that have V and J called. A part of the clones is gone; compared with another copy, unresolved V genes explain less than half, and the rest is unexplained. The sample table holds 200,000 or so clones, of which under 80% were seen once. The ten largest clones take up around 0.2% of the sample. The specimen sequenced was PBMCs. Receptors originate from a girl aged 2 to 10 in good health and CMV-seronegative.

The chain carries TRBV10-3 and TRBJ1-4; maybe TRBD1 (6 bases). Germline CDR1 and CDR2: ENHRY and SYGVKD. The CDR3 sequence is 13 residues long. The V gene lost 11 bases and the J gene lost 6 bases, with 16 bases spanning the gap. CDR3 amino acids: CAAALGTHEKLFF. CDR3 nucleotides: TGTGCCGCCGCTTTGGGGACACATGAAAAACTGTTTTTT.

The J gene is TRBJ2-7, the V gene TRBV15; D may be TRBD1 (6 bases). CDR1 and CDR2 from the germline V gene are LNHNV and YYDKDF (reference sequence). Trimming removed 8 bases from V and 0 bases from J, with 14 bases in between. This CDR3 spans 14 amino acids. This CDR3 is CATGRRDTSYEQYF. The CDR3 DNA reads as TGTGCCACCGGACGAAGGGACACCTCCTACGAGCAGTACTTC.

This clone was recorded a few times. The gene calls are TRBV18 and TRBJ2-7; D may be TRBD2 (5 bases). V lost 6 bases and J 7 bases, leaving 22 bases between the germline ends. This CDR3 has 15 amino acids. In germline, CDR1 is KGHSH, CDR2 LQKENI. The CDR3 sequence is CASSPGLEGAGEQYF. The CDR3 coding sequence is TGTGCCAGCTCGCCCGGGCTCGAGGGCGCGGGTGAGCAGTACTTC.

V gene TRBV29-1 combines with J gene TRBJ1-2; 10 bases agree with TRBD1. Trimming at V came to 6 bases and at J to 2 bases, leaving 6 bases not matched to a gene. Germline V lookup: CDR1 SQVTM, CDR2 ANQGSEA. The CDR3 has 14 amino acids. The CDR3 DNA reads TGCAGCGTACCAGGACAGGGGGTAAACTATGGCTACACCTTC. Amino acids: CSVPGQGVNYGYTF.

The chain recombines TRBV2 with TRBJ2-5; 11 bases map to TRBD2. CDR1 and CDR2 (germline): SNHLY, FYNNEI. There are 17 residues in the CDR3. J lost 5 bases, V lost 8 bases, and 16 bases had no gene match. CDR3 nucleotide sequence: TGTGCCAGCTCCACTCTATTACTAGCGGGGGACTGGGAGACCCAGTACTTC. It codes for CASSTLLLAGDWETQYF.

This chain joins TRBV5-1 and TRBJ2-1; D is perhaps TRBD2 (7 bases). Trimming pared 4 bases from V and 5 bases from J, leaving 19 bases between. Germline V gene lookup returns CDR1 SGHRS and CDR2 YFSETQ. The CDR3 loop spans 16 amino acids. For the CDR3, the DNA is TGCGCCAGCAGCAGTCTATACAGGGAGGGTCACAATGAGCAGTTCTTC. Amino acids: CASSSLYREGHNEQFF.

V gene TRBV30 combines with J gene TRBJ1-5; weak D call: TRBD1 (5 bases). This CDR3 contains 15 residues. Trimming took off 2 bases at V and 0 bases at J, with 11 bases between the two ends. The germline V gene has CDR1 GTSNPN and CDR2 SVGIG (reference sequence). CDR3 in amino acids: CAWSSAGNSNQPQHF. The CDR3 bases are TGTGCCTGGAGTAGTGCAGGGAATAGCAATCAGCCCCAGCATTTT.

The chain combines TRBV5-4 with TRBJ1-2; possibly TRBD1 for D (6 bases). The V end lost 4 bases, the J end lost 1 base, and 11 bases lay between the germline ends. The CDR3 covers 14 residues. The germline V gene has CDR1 SGHNT and CDR2 YYREEE (reference sequence). This CDR3 is CASSGGAGNYGYTF. The CDR3 bases are TGTGCCAGCAGCGGGGGGGCGGGTAACTATGGCTACACCTTC.

CDR3 region: CASSYSGGGVSGYTF. CDR3 sequence (DNA): TGTGCCAGCAGTTACTCGGGCGGGGGCGTTAGTGGCTACACCTTC. The chain has TRBV6-5 and TRBJ1-2; D perhaps matches TRBD1 (6 bases). CDR1 and CDR2 (germline): MNHEY, SVGAGI. Trimming pared 0 bases from V and 7 bases from J, leaving 15 bases between. This CDR3 contains 15 residues.